The entry below describes one TCR beta chain. This entry comes from a study of blood T cell repertoires in COVID-19. Across the study: Researchers got acute and convalescent COVID-19 samples from the United States, Italy and Spain. In each case, the material was cDNA or gDNA derived from T cells, B-cell-depleted T cells, or PBMCs.

The CDR3 runs 17 residues. Germline V CDR1 and CDR2: KGHSH, LQKENI. V lost 1 base and J lost 4, with 19 bases in between. How the authors handled the data: From reference gene primer amplification, estimates of nucleated cell counts were derived. Assay used: immunoSEQ multiplex PCR; TCRdb lists only in-frame clones, some missing. The D gene and trimming were derived from the DNA, and the V and J assignments and clone size from that table. The top ten clones hold less than 3% of a sample with some 290,000 clones, about 76% of them seen once. The clonotype was recovered from a woman in her sixties or seventies with active or convalescent COVID-19. The chain has TRBV18 and TRBJ1-1, with a weak D call TRBD1 (5 bases). Sequenced input: peripheral blood. The CDR3 sequence is CASSPRTSAGRATEAFF. DNA for the CDR3: TGTGCCAGCTCACCACGAACCTCGGCGGGGCGAGCCACTGAAGCTTTCTTT.